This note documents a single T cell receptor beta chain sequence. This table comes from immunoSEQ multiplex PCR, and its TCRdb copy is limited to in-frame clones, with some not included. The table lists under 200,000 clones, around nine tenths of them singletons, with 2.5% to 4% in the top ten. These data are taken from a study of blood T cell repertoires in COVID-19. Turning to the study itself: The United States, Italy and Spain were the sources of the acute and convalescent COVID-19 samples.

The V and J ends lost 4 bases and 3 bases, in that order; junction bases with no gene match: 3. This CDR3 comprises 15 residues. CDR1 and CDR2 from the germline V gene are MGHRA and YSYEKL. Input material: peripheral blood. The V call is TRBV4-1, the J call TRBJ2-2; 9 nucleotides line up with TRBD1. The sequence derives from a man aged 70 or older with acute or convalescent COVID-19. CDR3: CASSLQGAYTGELFF. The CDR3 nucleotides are TGCGCCAGCAGCCTACAGGGGGCGTACACCGGGGAGCTGTTTTTT.